The 26 T cell receptor beta chains in this list originate from one sample, sequenced in a study of OX40 agonist ivuxolimab in advanced cancers. Data came from immunoSEQ multiplex PCR; TCRdb stores just in-frame clones and leaves some out. The sample has 35,000 to 55,000 clones; around 90% are singletons. Sequencing was performed on CD4+ or CD8+ T cells sorted from blood, taken in a trial of the OX40 agonist ivuxolimab. The source of these receptors is an adult with an advanced solid tumor such as melanoma, head and neck, liver or kidney cancer.

The V and J genes are TRBV2 and TRBJ2-5; D may match TRBD1 or TRBD2 (5 bases each). This CDR3 comprises 16 residues. Trimming removed 8 bases from V and 5 bases from J, with 24 bases in between. Per germline, CDR1 SNHLY and CDR2 FYNNEI. The CDR3 loop reads CASLAGEWGSWETQYF. The CDR3 DNA sequence: TGTGCCAGCCTAGCCGGAGAATGGGGGTCATGGGAGACCCAGTACTTC.

This clone turned up a few times. The CDR3 region has the DNA TGTGCCAGCAGCCCTTCGGACTCCTTAATCGCCGGGGAGCTGTTTTTT. Its protein is CASSPSDSLIAGELFF. The chain links TRBV5-4 to TRBJ2-2; D perhaps matches TRBD2 (5 bases). CDR3 length: 16 amino acids. Germline V gives CDR1 SGHNT, CDR2 YYREEE (reference sequence). Trimming removed 4 bases at V and 6 bases at J, with 19 bases between.

This chain uses TRBV6-5 with TRBJ2-2, with D tentatively TRBD1 or TRBD2 (5 bases each). This CDR3 comprises 16 residues. V lost 1 base to trimming and J lost 0 bases, with 9 bases between them. Looked up from germline, CDR1 is MNHEY and CDR2 is SVGAGI. The CDR3 nucleotides are TGTGCCAGCAGTTACTGGAGGACAACGAACACCGGGGAGCTGTTTTTT. It specifies CASSYWRTTNTGELFF.

This clone was found once. Other DNA sequences in the same sample also yield this CDR3. V and J are TRBV5-1 and TRBJ2-1; no clear D. The ends were cut back, 0 bases at V and 0 bases at J, with 7 bases in the middle. The CDR3 is 15 residues long. Per germline, CDR1 SGHRS and CDR2 YFSETQ. The CDR3 loop is CASSLGRSSYNEQFF. The CDR3 DNA sequence: TGCGCCAGCAGCTTGGGGCGGTCCTCCTACAATGAGCAGTTCTTC.

This clone was detected once. This rearrangement joins TRBV10-3 to TRBJ1-5; no clear D. This CDR3 is built from 14 residues. Trimming removed 4 bases at V and 4 bases at J, with 11 bases between. Germline V lookup: CDR1 ENHRY, CDR2 SYGVKD. This CDR3 reads CAISVAGPNQPQHF. The CDR3 coding sequence is TGTGCCATCAGTGTGGCGGGTCCTAATCAGCCCCAGCATTTT.

Comment on this clone: Other DNA sequences from this sample encode an identical CDR3 as well. The CDR3 nucleotides are TGTGCCAGCTCACCGTCGGGGGGCTCGGAAAAACTGTTTTTT. The encoded protein is CASSPSGGSEKLFF. The chain employs TRBV18 and TRBJ1-4; TRBD1 might be the D (6 bases). Trimming took 3 bases from V and 8 from J, leaving 13 bases between them. This CDR3 spans 14 amino acids. Germline loops: CDR1 KGHSH, CDR2 LQKENI.

This chain connects TRBV27 to TRBJ2-3, with D possibly matching TRBD2 (5 bases). The germline V and J ends were trimmed by 5 bases and 4 bases, with 22 bases remaining between them. Germline loops: CDR1 MNHEY, CDR2 SMNVEV (reference sequence). There are 17 residues in the CDR3. This CDR3 reads CASSPTNTLGSADTQYF. The CDR3 DNA reads TGTGCCAGCAGTCCAACTAACACCTTGGGGAGCGCAGATACGCAGTATTTT.

The CDR3 sequence is CASSQVSGYFNNEQFF. DNA for the CDR3: TGTGCCAGCAGCCAAGTATCTGGGTATTTCAATAATGAGCAGTTCTTC. This chain links TRBV14 with TRBJ2-1, with D hard to call. Trimming removed 1 base from V and 7 bases from J, with 17 bases in between. The CDR3 is 16 amino acids. Germline CDR1 reads SGHDN; CDR2 reads FVKESK.

This chain joins TRBV11-2 and TRBJ2-5; 7 bases fit TRBD1. Germline-derived CDR1 and CDR2 are SGHAT and FQNNGV. This CDR3 region has 15 residues. V dropped 4 bases and J dropped 1; count of bases not matched to a gene: 6. The CDR3 is CASSSYRGAQETQYF. CDR3 coding DNA: TGTGCCAGCAGCTCGTACAGGGGCGCCCAAGAGACCCAGTACTTC.

V gene TRBV29-1 combines with J gene TRBJ1-2; D unresolved. Deletions cut 5 bases from V and 2 bases from J, with 12 bases between. The CDR3 loop spans 13 amino acids. From germline, CDR1 is SQVTM and CDR2 ANQGSEA. This CDR3 reads CSVLTLLNYGYTF. The CDR3 bases are TGCAGCGTTTTAACTCTCCTGAACTATGGCTACACCTTC. Filled out from reference TRBV29-1 and TRBJ1-2, the complete variable domain reads SAVISQKPSRDICQRGTSLTIQCQVDSQVTMMFWYRQQPGQSLTLIATANQGSEATYESGFVIDKFPISRPNLTFSTLTVSNMSPEDSSIYLCSVLTLLNYGYTFGSGTRLTVV.

This rearrangement joins TRBV9 to TRBJ1-1; D is unresolved. Trimming removed 0 bases from V and 0 bases from J, with 15 bases in between. Germline CDR1 SGDLS, CDR2 YYNGEE. The CDR3 has 17 amino acids. The CDR3 region has the DNA TGTGCCAGCAGCGTAGGGGTACAGAGAAACTTGAACACTGAAGCTTTCTTT. Residues: CASSVGVQRNLNTEAFF.

The genes are TRBV5-1 and TRBJ2-3; TRBD2 agrees at 10 bases. Germline assignment: CDR1 SGHRS and CDR2 YFSETQ. The CDR3 loop spans 15 amino acids. V lost 4 bases, J lost 1 base, and 3 bases stayed unmatched. CDR3 nucleotides: TGCGCCAGCAGCCCCGGGACTAGCGGCACAGATACGCAGTATTTT. Residues: CASSPGTSGTDTQYF.

This clone has just a few counts. This chain connects TRBV7-9 to TRBJ2-5, with D hard to call. Trimming took off 6 bases at V and 5 bases at J, with 16 bases between the two ends. Germline CDR1 reads SEHNR; CDR2 reads FQNEAQ (reference sequence). The CDR3 spans 14 residues. The CDR3: CASRKLSLGETQYF. DNA of the CDR3: TGTGCCAGCAGGAAACTGAGCCTGGGGGAGACCCAGTACTTC.

The CDR3 here is CASSSSTHYEQYF. DNA of the CDR3: TGTGCCAGCTCATCCTCGACCCACTACGAGCAGTACTTC. The rearrangement joins TRBV18 to TRBJ2-7; D is uncertain. The CDR3 totals 13 residues. The germline V gene encodes CDR1 KGHSH and CDR2 LQKENI. Trimming pared 5 bases from V and 3 bases from J, leaving 11 bases between.

The chain links TRBV28 to TRBJ1-1; possibly TRBD1 for D (5 bases). The germline gives CDR1 MDHEN, CDR2 SYDVKM. The V end was cut by 5 bases, the J end by 0 bases, with 19 bases between. This CDR3 is 17 amino acids long. This CDR3 reads CASSGGRDRGMNTEAFF. CDR3 DNA: TGTGCCAGCAGTGGAGGACGGGACCGAGGCATGAACACTGAAGCTTTCTTT.

The chain is built from TRBV6-1 and TRBJ2-7, with a tentative D call TRBD1 (5 bases). Germline CDR1 and CDR2: MNHNS and SASEGT. The CDR3 is 13 amino acids. V gave up 4 bases and J gave up 2 bases, with 9 bases separating them. The CDR3 nucleotides read TGTGCCAGCAGTGCCGACAGAACCTACGAGCAGTACTTC. This encodes CASSADRTYEQYF.

This clone has just one count. The chain has TRBV28 and TRBJ1-2, with 8 bases matching TRBD1. The V gene's germline CDR1 is MDHEN and CDR2 SYDVKM. This CDR3 spans 15 amino acids. The V gene end was trimmed by 5 bases and the J gene end by 1 base; junction bases not matched to a gene: 6. CDR3 sequence (DNA): TGTGCCAGCAGTCCCTCAGGGGGCAATAACTATGGCTACACCTTC. It encodes CASSPSGGNNYGYTF.

DNA of the CDR3: TGTGCCAGCAGCTTGGCAGCGTTCGATAACGGGGAGCTGTTTTTT. Encoded protein: CASSLAAFDNGELFF. The V and J genes are TRBV11-2 and TRBJ2-2; no clear D gene. The CDR3 contains 15 residues. V was trimmed by 3 bases and J by 7 bases, leaving 15 bases between them. CDR1 and CDR2 from the germline V gene are SGHAT and FQNNGV.

V is TRBV6-4 and J is TRBJ2-6; D might be TRBD2 (7 bases). Trimming shortened V by 2 bases and J by 0 bases, and 32 bases separated the two germline ends. This CDR3 contains 24 residues. The germline CDR1 and CDR2 sequences are MRHNA and SNTAGT. The CDR3 is CASSDMSVRGGRGDAHSGANVLTF. CDR3 DNA: TGTGCCAGCAGTGACATGTCTGTAAGGGGGGGCAGGGGAGACGCTCACTCTGGGGCCAACGTCCTGACTTTC.

This clone was seen only a few times. The chain uses TRBV28 and TRBJ1-2, with D tentatively TRBD1 (6 bases). V lost 5 bases and J lost 1, with 20 bases in between. Germline CDR1 and CDR2: MDHEN and SYDVKM. The CDR3 has 17 amino acids. CDR3 nucleotides: TGTGCCAGCAGTCCGAGGAGGGGGGGACGGCATAACTATGGCTACACCTTC. This encodes CASSPRRGGRHNYGYTF.

The chain links TRBV5-1 to TRBJ2-1; perhaps TRBD2 as D (5 bases). CDR1 is SGHRS and CDR2 is YFSETQ in the germline V gene. Trimming removed 3 bases from V and 5 bases from J, with 12 bases in between. This CDR3 is 14 amino acids long. The CDR3 DNA reads TGCGCCAGCAGCTCACGGGCCGGGAACAATGAGCAGTTCTTC. It specifies CASSSRAGNNEQFF.

V is TRBV7-9 and J is TRBJ2-7; D is unclear. CDR3 size: 12 residues. Per the germline V gene, CDR1 is SEHNR and CDR2 is FQNEAQ (reference sequence). The V and J ends lost 2 bases and 2 bases respectively, with 4 bases between them. The DNA of the CDR3 is TGTGCCAGCAGCTTAACGGCCTACGAGCAGTACTTC. Residues: CASSLTAYEQYF. Supplemented by reference TRBV7-9 and TRBJ2-7, the full variable domain reads DTGVSQNPRHKITKRGQNVTFRCDPISEHNRLYWYRQTLGQGPEFLTYFQNEAQLEKSRLLSDRFSAERPKGSFSTLEIQRTEQGDSAMYLCASSLTAYEQYFGPGTRLTVT.

The CDR3 nucleotides read TGTGCCAGCAGTTTGTCGACGGGTGTGCTTCGCTACGAGCAGTACTTC. Translating it yields CASSLSTGVLRYEQYF. The chain combines TRBV27 with TRBJ2-7; D is uncertain. Trimming pared 3 bases from V and 3 bases from J, leaving 18 bases between. Germline CDR1 is MNHEY and CDR2 is SMNVEV (reference sequence). This CDR3 is 16 amino acids long.

The chain recombines TRBV28 with TRBJ2-5, with D possibly matching TRBD1 (7 bases). This CDR3 comprises 17 residues. CDR1 MDHEN and CDR2 SYDVKM come from the germline V gene. The ends were cut back, 0 bases at V and 2 bases at J, with 16 bases in the middle. CDR3: CASSLWAGQQQQETQYF. CDR3 coding DNA: TGTGCCAGCAGTTTATGGGCGGGACAGCAGCAACAAGAGACCCAGTACTTC.

The V gene is TRBV29-1, the J gene TRBJ2-1, with 13 bases identical to TRBD2. This CDR3 spans 14 amino acids. In germline, CDR1 is SQVTM, CDR2 ANQGSEA. V was pared by 6 bases and J by 7 bases, with 6 bases of the junction left unmatched. This CDR3 reads CSVKGLAGENEQFF. The CDR3 DNA is TGCAGCGTCAAAGGACTAGCGGGAGAGAATGAGCAGTTCTTC.

This clone has only one observation. The chain couples TRBV28 to TRBJ1-1, with 12 bases lining up with TRBD1. Losses at the gene ends were 5 bases for V and 11 bases for J; bases not matched to a gene: 12. The CDR3 consists of 15 residues. The germline V gene has CDR1 MDHEN and CDR2 SYDVKM. CDR3 in amino acids: CASSQSGTGGARAFF. DNA for the CDR3: TGTGCCAGCAGTCAATCCGGGACAGGGGGCGCGAGGGCTTTCTTT.